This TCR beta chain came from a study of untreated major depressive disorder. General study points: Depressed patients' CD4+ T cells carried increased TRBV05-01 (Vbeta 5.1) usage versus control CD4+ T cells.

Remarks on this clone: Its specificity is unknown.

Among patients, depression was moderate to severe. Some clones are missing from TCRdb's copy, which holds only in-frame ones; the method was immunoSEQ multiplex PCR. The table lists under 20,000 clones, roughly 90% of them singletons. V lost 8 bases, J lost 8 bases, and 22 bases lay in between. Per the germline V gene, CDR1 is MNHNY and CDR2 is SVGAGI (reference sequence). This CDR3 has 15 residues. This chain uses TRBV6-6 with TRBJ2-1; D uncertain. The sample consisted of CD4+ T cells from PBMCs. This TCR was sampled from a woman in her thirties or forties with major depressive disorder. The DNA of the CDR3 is TGTGCCAGCCTGAAGAGTCTAGGAATTGGTCATGAGCAGTTCTTC. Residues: CASLKSLGIGHEQFF.